These 29 T cell receptor beta chains came from one sample sequenced in a study of blood T cell repertoires in COVID-19. Sequencing was performed with immunoSEQ multiplex PCR; in TCRdb, only in-frame clones are kept and a portion is missing. The repertoire consists of 200,000 to 250,000 clones, with 70% to 90% occurring once and the leading ten covering about 2%. The sample was peripheral blood. The receptors were sampled from a woman between 50 and 59 years old with acute or convalescent COVID-19.

Notes on this clone: This same CDR3 is encoded by further DNA sequences in the sample. V gene TRBV11-2 combines with J gene TRBJ2-5, with D tentatively TRBD2 (6 bases). The CDR3 extends over 15 amino acids. From germline, CDR1 is SGHAT and CDR2 FQNNGV. V was trimmed by 3 bases and J by 0 bases, leaving 11 bases between them. CDR3 amino acids: CASSLGGVYQETQYF. The CDR3 DNA reads TGTGCCAGCAGCTTGGGCGGGGTGTACCAAGAGACCCAGTACTTC. Full variable domain (rest looked up from reference TRBV11-2 and TRBJ2-5): EAGVAQSPRYKIIEKRQSVAFWCNPISGHATLYWYQQILGQGPKLLIQFQNNGVVDDSQLPKDRFSAERLKGVDSTLKIQPAKLEDSAVYLCASSLGGVYQETQYFGPGTRLLVL.

The table lists this clone with a count of one. The V and J genes are TRBV12-3 or TRBV12-4 and TRBJ1-2; D is ambiguous. V dropped 10 bases and J dropped 2 bases, with 11 bases sitting between them. There are 12 residues in the CDR3. CDR3 bases: TGTGCCACCGCCTCGAGGAACTATGGCTACACCTTC. Its translation: CATASRNYGYTF.

The gene calls are TRBV11-2 and TRBJ2-1; 8 nucleotides agree with TRBD2. Trimming removed 0 bases from V and 1 base from J; junction bases left unmatched: 5. The CDR3 length is 17 residues. In germline, CDR1 is SGHAT, CDR2 FQNNGV. The CDR3 DNA reads as TGTGCCAGCAGCTTAGAGCAGGCGGGAGGATCCTACAATGAGCAGTTCTTC. Translation gives CASSLEQAGGSYNEQFF.

The CDR3 region is CASSLARGQGVNSPLHF. CDR3 nucleotides: TGCGCCAGCAGCTTGGCCAGAGGACAGGGGGTTAATTCACCCCTCCACTTT. The genes are TRBV5-1 and TRBJ1-6, with 10 bases that match TRBD1. Germline trimming cut 0 bases from V and 6 bases from J; bases unmatched to any gene: 6. Per the germline V gene, CDR1 is SGHRS and CDR2 is YFSETQ. This CDR3 comprises 17 residues. Full variable domain (missing parts from reference TRBV5-1 and TRBJ1-6): KAGVTQTPRYLIKTRGQQVTLSCSPISGHRSVSWYQQTPGQGLQFLFEYFSETQRNKGNFPGRFSGRQFSNSRSEMNVSTLELGDSALYLCASSLARGQGVNSPLHFGNGTRLTVT.

The CDR3 loop is CASSSVTGGYGYTF. The DNA for the CDR3 is TGTGCCAGCAGCTCCGTGACAGGGGGCTATGGCTACACCTTC. The V and J genes are TRBV13 and TRBJ1-2; 9 bases align to TRBD1. After removal of 4 bases from V and 4 bases from J, the junction contained 4 bases not matched to a gene. The CDR3 covers 14 residues. The V gene's germline CDR1 is PRHDT and CDR2 FYEKMQ (reference sequence).

This clone came up a few times. The chain employs TRBV19 and TRBJ2-7, with D perhaps matching TRBD2 (7 bases). This CDR3 has 14 amino acids. V was clipped by 5 bases and J by 6 bases, with 17 bases between them. Germline loops: CDR1 LNHDA, CDR2 SQIVND (reference sequence). The CDR3 region has the DNA TGTGCCAGTAGTTGGGAGGGGGGTCGCCGCGAGCAGTACTTC. Translation: CASSWEGGRREQYF.

The rearrangement uses TRBV5-1 and TRBJ1-1; 10 nucleotides align to TRBD1. Looked up from germline, CDR1 is SGHRS and CDR2 is YFSETQ. The CDR3 consists of 14 residues. J was trimmed by 6 bases and V by 4 bases; bases with no gene match: 6. CDR3 protein: CASSRGTGVPEAFF. CDR3 DNA sequence: TGCGCCAGCAGCCGTGGGACAGGGGTACCTGAAGCTTTCTTT.

The chain is built from TRBV3-1 (or the pseudogene TRBV3-2) and TRBJ2-7; 9 bases are shared with TRBD2. CDR1 is LGHDT, CDR2 YNNKEL, per germline (reference sequence). The CDR3 sequence is 17 residues long. The V segment lost 4 bases and the J segment 4 bases; nucleotides outside the gene matches: 14. The CDR3 DNA reads as TGTGCCAGCAGCCCGTTCTTGCTAGCGGGAAATGGGTACGAGCAGTACTTC. Protein: CASSPFLLAGNGYEQYF.

The count of this clone is one. The chain has TRBV10-2 and TRBJ2-6, with D perhaps TRBD2 (6 bases). Germline CDR1 WSHSY, CDR2 SAAADI. Trimming pared 2 bases from V and 1 base from J, leaving 9 bases between. This CDR3 comprises 16 residues. The CDR3, as DNA: TGCGCCAGCAGTGAGGGTGGAGGGTCTGGGGCCAACGTCCTGACTTTC. Residues: CASSEGGGSGANVLTF.

The chain recombines TRBV6-2 or TRBV6-3 with TRBJ2-3, with 9 bases identical to TRBD2. The germline V gene has CDR1 MNHEY and CDR2 SVGEGT. The CDR3 has 14 residues. V lost 5 bases and J lost 5; bases outside the gene matches: 5. The CDR3 reads CASSLLAGRDTQYF. The CDR3 DNA reads TGTGCCAGCAGTCTCCTAGCGGGAAGAGATACGCAGTATTTT.

CDR3 DNA sequence: TGTGCCAGCAGCGTACAGGTTTCTGAAGCTTTCTTT. This sequence encodes CASSVQVSEAFF. The rearrangement uses TRBV5-6 and TRBJ1-1, with D possibly TRBD1 on 5 matching bases. V lost 4 bases to trimming and J lost 6 bases, with 10 bases between them. The germline V gene has CDR1 SGHDT and CDR2 YYEEEE. CDR3 size: 12 residues.

In its sample, this clone was seen a few times. The CDR3 DNA is TGTGCCACCAGCAGTGGGTCATTGTGGGGACAGGGGGGGAATGAGCAGTTCTTC. This encodes CATSSGSLWGQGGNEQFF. The chain has TRBV15 and TRBJ2-1; 11 bases are shared with TRBD1. Germline V gene lookup returns CDR1 LNHNV and CDR2 YYDKDF (reference sequence). V was clipped by 3 bases and J by 7 bases; unmatched bases: 14. The CDR3 spans 18 residues.

This clone was counted between two and nine times. This chain connects TRBV9 to TRBJ2-7; 8 bases line up with TRBD1. The length of the CDR3 is 15 residues. Germline V CDR1 and CDR2: SGDLS, YYNGEE. Losses at the gene ends were 0 bases for V and 3 bases for J; bases not matched to a gene: 5. Written as DNA, the CDR3 is TGTGCCAGCAGCGTAGGGACAGGGCTGCTCTACGAGCAGTACTTC. It specifies CASSVGTGLLYEQYF.

The chain has TRBV19 and TRBJ1-2, with TRBD1 identical over 11 bases. This CDR3 comprises 15 residues. CDR1 and CDR2 from the germline V gene are LNHDA and SQIVND (reference sequence). V shed 8 bases and J 6 bases; nucleotides not matched to a gene: 11. The CDR3 here is CASWTGGLKGNGYTF. CDR3 in DNA: TGTGCCAGTTGGACAGGGGGCTTGAAAGGAAATGGCTACACCTTC.

The chain joins TRBV5-6 to TRBJ2-2; the match to TRBD1 covers 10 bases. This CDR3 has 15 residues. Germline values: CDR1 SGHDT, CDR2 YYEEEE. Losses at the gene ends were 3 bases for V and 4 bases for J; bases not matched to a gene: 3. This chain's CDR3 is CASSWTGGSTGELFF. In DNA form, the CDR3 reads TGTGCCAGCAGCTGGACAGGGGGTAGCACCGGGGAGCTGTTTTTT.

The rearrangement joins TRBV7-2 to TRBJ1-1; D not certain. The germline gives CDR1 SGHTA, CDR2 FQGNSA. Trimming pared 2 bases from V and 4 bases from J, leaving 8 bases between. CDR3 length: 13 residues. The CDR3 sequence is CASSLQRLTEAFF. In nucleotides, the CDR3 is TGTGCCAGCAGCTTACAGAGGCTCACTGAAGCTTTCTTT.

The chain has TRBV11-2 and TRBJ2-7, with 7 bases identical to TRBD1. There are 14 residues in the CDR3. Germline CDR1 reads SGHAT; CDR2 reads FQNNGV. Trimming took 7 bases from V and 2 from J; bases not matched to a gene: 8. The CDR3 region is CASTRAGTAYEQYF. The CDR3 nucleotides are TGTGCCAGCACTCGCGCCGGGACAGCCTACGAGCAGTACTTC.

The chain combines TRBV6-6 with TRBJ1-4; D gene unclear. Germline assignment: CDR1 MNHNY and CDR2 SVGAGI (reference sequence). The CDR3 spans 11 residues. In nucleotides, the CDR3 is TGTGCAGCGGGTTTTATTGAAAAACTGTTTTTT. Protein: CAAGFIEKLFF.

The V gene is TRBV4-2, the J gene TRBJ2-1; D is perhaps TRBD1 (5 bases). V lost 0 bases, J lost 4 bases, and 13 bases lay in between. This CDR3 is built from 16 residues. Germline V gene sequence: CDR1 LGHNA, CDR2 YNFKEQ. CDR3 coding DNA: TGTGCCAGCAGCCAAGAACAGGACCAAGGGTACAATGAGCAGTTCTTC. Its protein is CASSQEQDQGYNEQFF.

This clone was counted once. The gene calls are TRBV27 and TRBJ2-3; tentative D call: TRBD2 (5 bases). Trimming took off 8 bases at V and 8 bases at J, with 11 bases between the two ends. In germline, CDR1 is MNHEY, CDR2 SMNVEV (reference sequence). This CDR3 is 11 amino acids long. This chain's CDR3 is CASRGFGTQYF. Written as DNA, the CDR3 is TGTGCCAGCCGCGGGTTTGGTACGCAGTATTTT.

This chain connects TRBV7-9 to TRBJ2-7; 7 nucleotides align to TRBD2. CDR1 is SEHNR and CDR2 is FQNEAQ in the germline V gene (reference sequence). Losses at the gene ends were 2 bases for V and 2 bases for J; bases not matched to a gene: 6. This CDR3 is built from 15 residues. CDR3 sequence: CASSLSTSFTYEQYF. As DNA, the CDR3 is TGTGCCAGCAGCTTATCGACTAGCTTCACCTACGAGCAGTACTTC.

The chain carries TRBV5-1 and TRBJ2-2; possibly TRBD1 for D (5 bases). Germline V gives CDR1 SGHRS, CDR2 YFSETQ. Between the trimmed V and J ends, which lost 0 bases and 4 bases, there was a span of 10 bases. This CDR3 spans 15 amino acids. CDR3 residues: CASSLGTGGTGELFF. The CDR3 DNA reads TGCGCCAGCAGCTTGGGAACAGGTGGCACCGGGGAGCTGTTTTTT.

CDR3 residues: CASTPGGSSSYEQYF. CDR3 DNA sequence: TGTGCCAGTACCCCGGGGGGGAGCAGCTCCTACGAGCAGTACTTC. The rearrangement uses TRBV19 and TRBJ2-7, with TRBD2 matching over 8 bases. The CDR3 is made up of 15 amino acids. The trim removed 7 bases at V and 0 bases at J, leaving 8 bases unmatched. Germline CDR1 reads LNHDA; CDR2 reads SQIVND (reference sequence).

The V and J genes are TRBV25-1 and TRBJ1-2, with 7 bases that match TRBD1. Germline loops: CDR1 MGHDK, CDR2 SYGVNS. This CDR3 spans 13 amino acids. J lost 8 bases, V lost 6 bases, and 9 bases had no gene match. The CDR3 sequence is CASRGQRGGGYTF. CDR3 in DNA: TGTGCCAGCAGGGGACAGCGAGGGGGGGGCTACACCTTC.

The CDR3 region is CASHPRDRGLGGYTF. The CDR3 coding sequence is TGTGCCAGCCATCCCCGGGACAGGGGGCTAGGGGGCTACACCTTC. This chain links TRBV6-6 with TRBJ1-2; 12 positions match TRBD1. The trim removed 8 bases at V and 8 bases at J, leaving 12 bases unmatched. CDR3 length: 15 residues. From germline, CDR1 is MNHNY and CDR2 SVGAGI (reference sequence).

This clone was counted at least ten times. The rearrangement links TRBV6-4 to TRBJ1-5; D is uncertain. Germline values: CDR1 MRHNA, CDR2 SNTAGT. This CDR3 contains 15 residues. V was clipped by 0 bases and J by 3 bases, with 9 bases between them. The CDR3 is CASSDSASPNQPQHF. Written as DNA, the CDR3 is TGTGCCAGCAGTGACTCGGCCTCCCCCAATCAGCCCCAGCATTTT.

The V gene is TRBV3-1 (or the pseudogene TRBV3-2), the J gene TRBJ1-2; TRBD1 matches 9 bases. The germline gives CDR1 LGHDT, CDR2 YNNKEL (reference sequence). This CDR3 region has 13 residues. V dropped 6 bases and J dropped 5; count of bases not matched to a gene: 4. The CDR3 is CASSRDREYGYTF. CDR3 nucleotide sequence: TGTGCCAGCAGTAGGGACAGGGAATATGGCTACACCTTC.

The chain couples TRBV5-1 to TRBJ1-1; 7 positions match TRBD1. From germline, CDR1 is SGHRS and CDR2 YFSETQ. Trimming cost V 4 bases and J 1 base; bases outside gene matches: 4. The CDR3 runs 14 residues. The CDR3 sequence is CASSRGTANTEAFF. The CDR3 DNA reads TGCGCCAGCAGCCGAGGGACAGCGAACACTGAAGCTTTCTTT.

The V and J genes are TRBV7-9 and TRBJ1-3, with D uncertain. The length of the CDR3 is 13 residues. V was clipped by 1 base and J by 8 bases, with 9 bases between them. Germline loops: CDR1 SEHNR, CDR2 FQNEAQ (reference sequence). The CDR3, as DNA: TGTGCCAGCAGCTTAGTAGCGGGAGACACCATATATTTT. Protein product: CASSLVAGDTIYF.